This T cell receptor beta chain appears in the sequencing data of a study of beta chain features in type 1 diabetes. Study-level results: Across all four CD4+ subsets, people with type 1 diabetes showed modestly shorter TCRB CDR3s.

Every bit of the isolated RNA underwent reverse transcription, so sequencing read expressed TCRB transcripts. Sequenced by immunoSEQ multiplex PCR; TCRdb stores in-frame clones only, minus some. The data contain under 300,000 clones, about 11% of them singletons. This clone was seen more than once but under ten times. Its antigen remains unknown. This CDR3 region has 13 residues. V lost 7 bases, J lost 4 bases, and 11 bases lay in between. From germline, CDR1 is SGDLS and CDR2 YYNGEE. V gene TRBV9 combines with J gene TRBJ2-2; maybe TRBD1 (6 bases). This receptor was obtained from a man aged 25 to 45 with type 1 diabetes. Sequencing was carried out using naive CD4+ T cells from blood. The CDR3 loop reads CASSTGSTGELFF. The CDR3 nucleotides are TGTGCCAGCTCGACAGGCTCCACCGGGGAGCTGTTTTTT.